The 5 T cell receptor beta chains reported below all come from one sample, sequenced in a study of molecular identifiers for immune sequencing clone quantification. TCRdb reanalysed the PCR reads using MiXCR and keeps one entry per CDR3 protein. In the table there are over 600,000 distinct CDR3 sequences, around 20% of which are singletons. The sample comprised naive CD8+ T cells from blood, with Jurkat cell RNA spiked in. Noted subset: FACS-sorted CD8+CD4-CCR7+CD45RA+ naive T cells. The receptors here all came from a human donor in good health. Some libraries in this study had Jurkat cell RNA spiked in.

This clonotype was detected ten times or more. The V call is TRBV20-1, the J call TRBJ2-2, with 11 bases fitting TRBD2. The V and J ends lost 6 bases and 0 bases, in that order; junction bases with no gene match: 6. The CDR3 has 16 amino acids. Germline CDR1 is DFQATT and CDR2 is SNEGSKA (reference sequence). CDR3 protein: CSAPSGGYTNTGELFF. CDR3 in DNA: TGCAGTGCCCCTAGCGGGGGGTACACGAACACCGGGGAGCTGTTTTTT.

This clonotype was counted only a few times. V gene TRBV9 combines with J gene TRBJ1-4; the D is unclear. Germline V gene lookup returns CDR1 SGDLS and CDR2 YYNGEE. There are 14 residues in the CDR3. V shed 0 bases and J shed 3 bases, with 6 bases lying between them. The CDR3: CASSVDGSNEKLFF. CDR3 nucleotides: TGTGCCAGCAGCGTAGATGGTTCTAATGAAAAACTGTTTTTT.

This clonotype has a handful of counts. V usage is TRBV12-3 or TRBV12-4 and J usage is TRBJ2-7, with D tentatively TRBD2 (6 bases). V shed 2 bases and J shed 4 bases, with 18 bases lying between them. The CDR3 loop spans 16 amino acids. CDR3 bases: TGTGCCAGCAGTTTACCGGCGGGGTTCCGGGGGTACGAGCAGTACTTC. Translated: CASSLPAGFRGYEQYF.

This clonotype has only a few counts. The genes are TRBV19 and TRBJ1-5, with D uncertain. This CDR3 is built from 15 residues. Trimming took off 3 bases at V and 4 bases at J, with 13 bases between the two ends. Germline values: CDR1 LNHDA, CDR2 SQIVND (reference sequence). CDR3 nucleotide sequence: TGTGCCAGTAGTATTAATGAGGGTTGGAATCAGCCCCAGCATTTT. Its protein is CASSINEGWNQPQHF.

The sample holds a few counts of this clonotype. This chain joins TRBV7-9 and TRBJ2-7, with D uncertain. CDR3 length equals 14 residues. Germline V gene data show CDR1 as SEHNR and CDR2 as FQNEAQ (reference sequence). The V end was cut by 5 bases, the J end by 5 bases, with 16 bases between. The CDR3 bases are TGTGCCAGCAGCCAAGACTCTACCCCCCACGAGCAGTACTTC. Amino acid sequence: CASSQDSTPHEQYF.